This T cell receptor (beta chain) came from a study of somatic mutations in cytotoxic T cells in rheumatoid arthritis. Whole-study results and caveats: Within 8 of 65 patients, the single biggest CD8+ clone made up more than 20% of CD8+ cells.

Germline CDR1 SGDLS, CDR2 YYNGEE. V lost 0 bases and J lost 1, with 8 bases in between. This CDR3 has 14 amino acids. This clone has just a few counts. The antigen remains undetermined. Libraries were prepared by immunoSEQ multiplex PCR; TCRdb keeps only in-frame clonotypes and omits some of them. This sample has fewer than 11,000 clones, with roughly 80% found just once. The sample was CD8+ T cells sorted from blood. This rearrangement joins TRBV9 to TRBJ2-7; a weak D match, TRBD2 (5 bases). The clonotype was recovered from an adult with rheumatoid arthritis. The CDR3 nucleotides are TGTGCCAGCAGCGTAGAACTAGAATCCTACGAGCAGTACTTC. This translates into CASSVELESYEQYF.